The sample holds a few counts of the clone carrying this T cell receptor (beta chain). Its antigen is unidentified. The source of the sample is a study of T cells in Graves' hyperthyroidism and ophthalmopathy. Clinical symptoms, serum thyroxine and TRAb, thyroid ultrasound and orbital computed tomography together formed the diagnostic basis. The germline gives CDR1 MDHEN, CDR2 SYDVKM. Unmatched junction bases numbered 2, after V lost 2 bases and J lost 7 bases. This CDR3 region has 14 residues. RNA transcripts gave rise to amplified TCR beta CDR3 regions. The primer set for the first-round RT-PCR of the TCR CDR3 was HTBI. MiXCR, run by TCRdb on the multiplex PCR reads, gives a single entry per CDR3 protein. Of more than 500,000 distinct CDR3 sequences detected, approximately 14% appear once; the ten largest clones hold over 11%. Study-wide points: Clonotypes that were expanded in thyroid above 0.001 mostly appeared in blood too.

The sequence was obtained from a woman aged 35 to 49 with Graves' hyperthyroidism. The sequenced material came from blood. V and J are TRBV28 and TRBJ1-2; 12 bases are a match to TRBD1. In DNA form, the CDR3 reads TGTGCCAGCAGTTTAGAGGGACAGGGGGCTGGCTACACCTTC. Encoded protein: CASSLEGQGAGYTF.